This T cell receptor beta chain was observed in a study of chemoradiotherapy in HPV16-positive cancers (dated by TCRdb to between 2021 and 2024). With regard to the full study: Candidate HPV-specific T-cell clones and common TCR motifs were defined by functional T-cell assays performed on cells from two HPV16-positive patients. Whether T-cell immunity against the HPV oncoproteins E6 and E7 changes during chemoradiotherapy and whether survival is affected by this immunity were examined in the study. TCR repertoires from roughly 87 patients with HPV-related cancers were then used to track the candidate HPV-specific TCRs and motifs. On the study overall, not on this receptor specifically: Improved recurrence-free survival in HPV16-positive patients was associated with expansion of HPV-responsive T cells during chemoradiotherapy. Expansion of candidate HPV-specific clones and E7-related TCR motifs was observed in the tumor microenvironment during treatment, whereas no such expansion was observed for non-HPV-specific T cells. Only two HPV16-positive patients were used to derive the functional definition of HPV-specific T cells, and the survival association was reported for HPV16-positive patients.

On this clone: What antigen it recognizes has not been identified. Base qualities are not at hand, and no much larger clone is one base apart.

Repertoires were sampled repeatedly over the course of chemoradiotherapy, so clonal expansion could be followed in the tumor microenvironment. Libraries came from the immunoSEQ multiplex PCR assay. As stored in TCRdb, this immuneACCESS dataset retains in-frame rearrangements with V and J assigned. A fraction of the clones does not appear; measured against another copy, unresolved V genes explain less than half of the discrepancy, and the remainder lacks a known reason. For this sample the table gives about 39,000 clones, of which under 80% were detected only once. The top ten constitute about 5% of the sample. V is pared back by 7 bases and J by 4 bases, with 12 bases lying between the germline termini. Sequences MNHEY (CDR1) and SVGAGI (CDR2) are obtained from the germline V gene. The CDR3 measures 13 amino acids from cysteine to phenylalanine. The read is trimmed to its CDR3 DNA, 39 bases read in frame from base 1.

The TCR sequence derives from a human donor with HPV-associated anogenital cancer. The specimen was blood, collected from a patient who underwent chemoradiotherapy. The chain employs TRBV6-5 and TRBJ2-3; tentative D gene TRBD2, with 5 bases matching. Read as DNA, the sequence is TGTGCCAGCACTAGCAGCGGTGCAGATACGCAGTATTTT. Its product reads: CASTSSGADTQYF.